Reported below is one TCR beta chain. Antigen: not known. Measured with immunoSEQ multiplex PCR; TCRdb has only the in-frame clones, and not every one. The sample includes roughly 75,000 clones, approximately 72% of them seen just once. The CDR3 contains 13 residues. The V and J ends lost 6 bases and 6 bases, in that order; junction bases with no gene match: 4. Germline lookup yields CDR1 MNHEY and CDR2 SVGAGI. The sample is drawn from a study of vaccination effects on CD4 cells after COVID-19. Sequencing in the ViraFEST assay came after antigen-specific CD4+ T cells had been expanded with viral peptide pools, which were used to stimulate PBMC. With roughly 9 days of culture completed, CD4+ T cells were isolated. Among the vaccine recipients, none had a prior SARS-CoV-2 infection, and nucleocapsid antibodies were negative. On days 3 and 7, fresh IL-2 medium replaced half the medium.

V usage is TRBV6-5 and J usage is TRBJ1-2; 10 nucleotides line up with TRBD1. The sequence was obtained from a human donor who received a COVID-19 vaccine. The source was CD4+ T cells from PBMCs cultured with HCoV-OC43 spike peptides, collected before COVID-19 vaccination. Subset given: HCoV-OC43 spike overlapping peptide pool stimulation. CDR3 DNA: TGTGCCAGCAGCTACGACAGGGGGCATGGCTACACCTTC. Protein product: CASSYDRGHGYTF.